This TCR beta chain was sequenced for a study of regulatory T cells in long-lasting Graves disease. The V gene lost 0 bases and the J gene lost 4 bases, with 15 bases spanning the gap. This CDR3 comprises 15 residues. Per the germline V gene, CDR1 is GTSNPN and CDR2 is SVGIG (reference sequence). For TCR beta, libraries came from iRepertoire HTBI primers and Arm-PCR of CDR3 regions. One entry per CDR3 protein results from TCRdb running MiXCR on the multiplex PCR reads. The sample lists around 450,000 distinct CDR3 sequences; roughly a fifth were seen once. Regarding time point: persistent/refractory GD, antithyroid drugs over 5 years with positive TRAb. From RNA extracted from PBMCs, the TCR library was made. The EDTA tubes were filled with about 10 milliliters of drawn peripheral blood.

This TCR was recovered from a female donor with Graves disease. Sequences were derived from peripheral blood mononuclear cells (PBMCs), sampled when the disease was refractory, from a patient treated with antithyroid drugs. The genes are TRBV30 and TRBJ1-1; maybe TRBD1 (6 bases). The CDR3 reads CAWSVVQGKSTEAFF. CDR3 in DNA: TGTGCCTGGAGTGTAGTACAGGGTAAGAGCACTGAAGCTTTCTTT.